This TCR beta chain was identified in a study of blood T cell repertoires in COVID-19. Across the whole study: In each case, the material was cDNA or gDNA derived from T cells, B-cell-depleted T cells, or PBMCs.

The CDR3 contains 12 residues. The ends were cut back, 2 bases at V and 5 bases at J, with 6 bases in the middle. Germline CDR1 reads GTSNPN; CDR2 reads SVGIG (reference sequence). Categorization into cohorts depended on clinical history that participants reported. In the study's own analysis: Using reference gene primer amplification, nucleated cell counts were estimated. Sequencing used immunoSEQ multiplex PCR; TCRdb keeps in-frame clones, though not all of them. V, J and clone size were drawn from that table, and D and trimming were deduced from the DNA. The table lists tens of thousands of clones, 70% to 80% of them singletons.

This TCR was sampled from a woman between 50 and 59 years old with acute COVID-19. The rearrangement joins TRBV30 to TRBJ1-4; no clear D. Source material: PBMCs or T cells enriched from blood (not recorded which). The DNA for the CDR3 is TGTGCCTGGAGTTTGCAGAATGAAAAACTGTTTTTT. This encodes CAWSLQNEKLFF.